The 22 T cell receptor beta chains given below trace back to one sample, sequenced in a study of beta chain features in type 1 diabetes. What these receptors recognize is not known. As every portion of the isolated RNA was reverse transcribed, the sequencing read expressed TCRB transcripts. The repertoire was sequenced with immunoSEQ multiplex PCR; TCRdb's copy has only in-frame clones and lacks some. The data hold roughly 700,000 clones, with around 15% observed a single time. Notes on the study in general: Type 1 diabetes patients had moderately but significantly shorter TCRB CDR3s in all four CD4+ subsets.

The specimen sequenced was naive CD4+ T cells from blood. These receptor sequences come from a man younger than 30 with type 1 diabetes.

V is TRBV28 and J is TRBJ2-7, with 8 bases matching TRBD1. The CDR3 is 13 residues long. The V gene end was trimmed by 7 bases and the J gene end by 2 bases; junction bases not matched to a gene: 4. Germline V gene sequence: CDR1 MDHEN, CDR2 SYDVKM. In nucleotides, the CDR3 is TGTGCCAGCACCACGGACAGGGCCTACGAGCAGTACTTC. Encoded protein: CASTTDRAYEQYF. Together with reference TRBV28 and TRBJ2-7, the CDR3 gives the full variable domain: DVKVTQSSRYLVKRTGEKVFLECVQDMDHENMFWYRQDPGLGLRLIYFSYDVKMKEKGDIPEGYSVSREKKERFSLILESASTNQTSMYLCASTTDRAYEQYFGPGTRLTVT.

This chain links TRBV7-9 with TRBJ2-7; TRBD1 or TRBD2 may be the D gene (6 bases each). The germline gives CDR1 SEHNR, CDR2 FQNEAQ (reference sequence). V lost 5 bases and J lost 7, with 18 bases in between. The CDR3 contains 14 residues. The CDR3 here is CASSPMGGQVEQYF. The CDR3 coding sequence is TGTGCCAGCAGCCCCATGGGGGGACAAGTTGAGCAGTACTTC.

This clone was detected a few times. This chain joins TRBV10-3 and TRBJ2-1; D uncertain. The V gene's germline CDR1 is ENHRY and CDR2 SYGVKD. The CDR3 spans 13 residues. The V and J ends lost 2 bases and 4 bases respectively, with 6 bases between them. The CDR3 reads CAISEETYNEQFF. DNA for the CDR3: TGTGCCATCAGTGAGGAAACTTACAATGAGCAGTTCTTC.

In its sample, this clone was seen a few times. The V gene is TRBV11-2, the J gene TRBJ2-1; TRBD2 aligns across 9 bases. Germline V gives CDR1 SGHAT, CDR2 FQNNGV. Unmatched junction bases numbered 11, after V lost 6 bases and J lost 5 bases. The length of the CDR3 is 16 residues. CDR3 in DNA: TGTGCCAGCAGTGACGGACTAGCGAATTTCCACAATGAGCAGTTCTTC. As protein: CASSDGLANFHNEQFF.

The J gene is TRBJ2-1, the V gene TRBV5-6; D is ambiguous. The V gene lost 1 base and the J gene lost 8 bases, with 4 bases spanning the gap. CDR1 is SGHDT, CDR2 YYEEEE, per germline. The CDR3 is 11 residues long. The CDR3 here is CASSLIDEQFF. The CDR3 DNA reads TGTGCCAGCAGCTTGATCGATGAGCAGTTCTTC.

The rearrangement uses TRBV6-1 and TRBJ2-6, with D tentatively TRBD1 (6 bases). Per the germline V gene, CDR1 is MNHNS and CDR2 is SASEGT. The germline V and J ends were trimmed by 2 bases and 4 bases, with 15 bases remaining between them. The CDR3 totals 17 residues. CDR3 amino acids: CASSEMGAGSGANVLTF. The CDR3 bases are TGTGCCAGCAGTGAAATGGGGGCAGGTTCAGGGGCCAACGTCCTGACTTTC.

The chain uses TRBV14 and TRBJ1-2, with D unclear. The CDR3 is 13 residues long. Trimming removed 0 bases at V and 8 bases at J, with 10 bases between. Germline CDR1 is SGHDN and CDR2 is FVKESK. CDR3: CASSQDHSRGYTF. The CDR3 DNA sequence: TGTGCCAGCAGCCAAGATCATAGTAGAGGCTACACCTTC. Drawing the rest from reference TRBV14 and TRBJ1-2, the complete variable domain is EAGVTQFPSHSVIEKGQTVTLRCDPISGHDNLYWYRRVMGKEIKFLLHFVKESKQDESGMPNNRFLAERTGGTYSTLKVQPAELEDSGVYFCASSQDHSRGYTFGSGTRLTVV.

This clone occurred a few times. CDR3 residues: CASSPSGREAGANVLTF. The DNA of the CDR3 is TGCGCCAGCAGCCCCTCGGGCAGGGAGGCTGGGGCCAACGTCCTGACTTTC. The V call is TRBV5-1, the J call TRBJ2-6; the D gene is possibly TRBD2 (6 bases). Germline V CDR1 and CDR2: SGHRS, YFSETQ. V was cut by 4 bases and J by 2 bases, with 16 bases left in between. This CDR3 contains 17 residues.

V usage is TRBV9 and J usage is TRBJ2-5, with TRBD1 matching 7 bases. This CDR3 is 14 amino acids long. The V segment lost 4 bases and the J segment 0 bases; nucleotides outside the gene matches: 3. Germline values: CDR1 SGDLS, CDR2 YYNGEE. This CDR3 is CASSTGTDQETQYF. In DNA, the CDR3 is TGTGCCAGCAGCACAGGGACAGACCAAGAGACCCAGTACTTC.

A few counts support this clone. The rearrangement joins TRBV9 to TRBJ2-1, with D perhaps assigned TRBD1 or TRBD2 (6 bases each). V lost 3 bases and J 0 bases, leaving 13 bases between the germline ends. The CDR3 has 16 residues. Germline-derived CDR1 and CDR2 are SGDLS and YYNGEE. Here the CDR3 reads CASSAGGGSSYNEQFF. CDR3 DNA sequence: TGTGCCAGCAGCGCCGGAGGGGGGAGCTCCTACAATGAGCAGTTCTTC.

This clone has more than one count but fewer than ten. The rearrangement uses TRBV29-1 and TRBJ1-2; D not certain. Germline V lookup: CDR1 SQVTM, CDR2 ANQGSEA. This CDR3 is 14 amino acids long. V was pared by 2 bases and J by 4 bases, with 14 bases between. The chain's CDR3 is CSVESQARPYGYTF. In DNA form, the CDR3 reads TGCAGCGTTGAAAGCCAGGCACGACCCTATGGCTACACCTTC.

The rearrangement joins TRBV6-1 to TRBJ2-7, with 7 nucleotides matching TRBD1. Trimming at V came to 6 bases and at J to 5 bases, leaving 1 base not matched to a gene. From germline, CDR1 is MNHNS and CDR2 SASEGT. The CDR3 is made up of 11 amino acids. In DNA, the CDR3 is TGTGCCAGCAGGCAGGGGGACGAGCAGTACTTC. It encodes CASRQGDEQYF.

In this sample, this clone turned up a few times. This chain uses TRBV27 with TRBJ1-5; D is possibly TRBD1 (5 bases). With 8 bases removed from V and 2 bases from J, the gap between germline ends came to 13 bases. Germline CDR1 is MNHEY and CDR2 is SMNVEV (reference sequence). The CDR3 runs 14 residues. CDR3 residues: CASARGDGNQPQHF. The DNA of the CDR3 is TGTGCCAGCGCAAGAGGGGATGGCAATCAGCCCCAGCATTTT.

The CDR3 DNA follows: TGTGCCAGCAGTGAATTTGGGGGGGCACCGAACACTGAAGCTTTCTTT. It specifies CASSEFGGAPNTEAFF. The rearrangement uses TRBV25-1 and TRBJ1-1; possibly TRBD1 for D (6 bases). The CDR3 loop spans 16 amino acids. CDR1 and CDR2 from the germline V gene are MGHDK and SYGVNS. Trimming cost V 1 base and J 1 base, with 13 bases left between them.

This clone was observed a handful of times. V usage is TRBV18 and J usage is TRBJ2-5, with D hard to call. Trimming pared 2 bases from V and 4 bases from J, leaving 14 bases between. Germline-derived CDR1 and CDR2 are KGHSH and LQKENI. There are 15 residues in the CDR3. CDR3 loop: CASSPNQASGETQYF. Written as DNA, the CDR3 is TGTGCCAGCTCACCAAATCAGGCCTCGGGAGAGACCCAGTACTTC. Based on the CDR3 plus reference TRBV18 and TRBJ2-5, the full variable domain is NAGVMQNPRHLVRRRGQEARLRCSPMKGHSHVYWYRQLPEEGLKFMVYLQKENIIDESGMPKERFSAEFPKEGPSILRIQQVVRGDSAAYFCASSPNQASGETQYFGPGTRLLVL.

This clone was counted a few times. The chain couples TRBV4-1 to TRBJ2-7; 9 bases line up with TRBD2. With 4 bases clipped from V and 4 bases from J, the junction kept 11 bases outside the gene matches. Looked up from germline, CDR1 is MGHRA and CDR2 is YSYEKL. This CDR3 region has 16 residues. This chain's CDR3 is CASSRATSGLLYEQYF. DNA for the CDR3: TGCGCCAGCAGCCGAGCCACTAGCGGGTTATTATACGAGCAGTACTTC.

This clone was detected only a few times. V is TRBV15 and J is TRBJ1-3; 7 positions agree with TRBD1. V shed 8 bases and J 0 bases; nucleotides not matched to a gene: 4. The germline gives CDR1 LNHNV, CDR2 YYDKDF (reference sequence). The CDR3 spans 14 residues. The CDR3 is CATRQGPSGNTIYF. CDR3 nucleotide sequence: TGTGCCACCCGACAGGGACCCTCTGGAAACACCATATATTTT.

As regards this clone: A junction boundary mismatches the germline segment, possibly from a read error. The rearrangement links TRBV7-9 to TRBJ1-2; D is unclear. This CDR3 has 11 residues. CDR1 and CDR2 from the germline V gene are SEHNR and FQNEAQ (reference sequence). In DNA form, the CDR3 reads TGTGCCAGCAGCTTATGGACGGCTACAATCTTC. This sequence encodes CASSLWTATIF.

V is TRBV7-8 and J is TRBJ1-2; no firm D call. The CDR3 has 16 residues. CDR1 and CDR2 (germline): SGHVS, FQNEAQ. Trimming took 3 bases from V and 0 from J, leaving 14 bases between them. The CDR3 DNA sequence: TGTGCCAGCAGCTTGAAACGGGCCGCAGCTAACTATGGCTACACCTTC. Translating gives CASSLKRAAANYGYTF.

J is TRBJ2-3 and V is TRBV18; TRBD1 might be the D (6 bases). The CDR3 runs 16 residues. CDR1 is KGHSH, CDR2 LQKENI, per germline. The V gene lost 8 bases and the J gene lost 0 bases, with 18 bases spanning the gap. CDR3 amino acids: CASQGQGSRSTDTQYF. The CDR3 region has the DNA TGTGCCAGCCAGGGTCAGGGGTCTCGCAGCACAGATACGCAGTATTTT. Together with reference TRBV18 and TRBJ2-3, the CDR3 gives the full variable domain: NAGVMQNPRHLVRRRGQEARLRCSPMKGHSHVYWYRQLPEEGLKFMVYLQKENIIDESGMPKERFSAEFPKEGPSILRIQQVVRGDSAAYFCASQGQGSRSTDTQYFGPGTRLTVL.

A few counts support this clone. The chain carries TRBV9 and TRBJ2-4, with 8 bases matching TRBD2. In germline, CDR1 is SGDLS, CDR2 YYNGEE. V lost 4 bases to trimming and J lost 0 bases; unmatched junction nucleotides: 6. The length of the CDR3 is 16 residues. The CDR3 bases are TGTGCCAGCAGCCCCGGGGGGGGACTAGCCAAAAACATTCAGTACTTC. Its protein product is CASSPGGGLAKNIQYF. Together with reference TRBV9 and TRBJ2-4, the CDR3 gives the full variable domain: DSGVTQTPKHLITATGQRVTLRCSPRSGDLSVYWYQQSLDQGLQFLIQYYNGEERAKGNILERFSAQQFPDLHSELNLSSLELGDSALYFCASSPGGGLAKNIQYFGAGTRLSVL.

The rearrangement links TRBV7-2 to TRBJ1-2; D remains unclear. Deletions cut 1 base from V and 8 bases from J, with 17 bases between. This CDR3 spans 15 amino acids. In germline, CDR1 is SGHTA, CDR2 FQGNSA. The CDR3: CASSLGYVGSGGYTF. The CDR3 nucleotides read TGTGCCAGCAGCTTAGGATATGTAGGTTCTGGGGGCTACACCTTC.